This T cell receptor (beta chain) stems from a study of T cell responses to AZD1222 COVID-19 vaccine. Profiled with immunoSEQ multiplex PCR; TCRdb holds only in-frame clones, not every one. The sample lists about 92,000 clones, approximately 91% occurring once. General study points: Repertoires were obtained solely post-peak T cell response.

As concerns this clone: Its matching antigen is unknown.

Germline V gene lookup returns CDR1 MNHGY and CDR2 SAAAGT. The ends were cut back, 2 bases at V and 3 bases at J, with 12 bases in the middle. There are 15 residues in the CDR3. This TCR was sampled from an adult in good health. J is TRBJ2-3 and V is TRBV6-8; D ambiguous. The source was peripheral blood, collected on day 0 of AZD1222 vaccination. CDR3 region: CASSYVGYSTDTQYF. In DNA form, the CDR3 reads TGTGCCAGCAGTTACGTGGGGTATTCGACAGATACGCAGTATTTT.